Each of the 27 T cell receptor beta chains below was sequenced from the same sample in a study of blood T cells in healthy people across ages. A second PCR of about 7 to 12 cycles used a sample-barcoded 5' primer and a J-beta primer mix. TCRdb recomputed calls from the 5' RACE reads with MiXCR, one row per CDR3 protein. The data show 780,000 or so distinct CDR3 sequences, with just over 55% seen just once and under 30% held by the top ten. Material for sequencing was blood. The receptors stem from a man between 35 and 55 years old in good health.

This clonotype was counted only a few times. This chain links TRBV6-1 with TRBJ2-5, with D perhaps matching TRBD2 (6 bases). The V end was cut by 2 bases, the J end by 5 bases, with 9 bases between. This CDR3 has 13 amino acids. Germline assignment: CDR1 MNHNS and CDR2 SASEGT. The CDR3 region is CASSESGRETQYF. The CDR3 DNA sequence: TGTGCCAGCAGTGAATCAGGGAGGGAGACCCAGTACTTC.

The chain has TRBV4-3 and TRBJ2-5; TRBD2 matches 9 bases. The germline V gene has CDR1 LGHNA and CDR2 YSLEER. Trimming at V came to 0 bases and at J to 0 bases, leaving 8 bases not matched to a gene. This CDR3 region has 18 residues. The CDR3 reads CASSQDEAGGTNQETQYF. The DNA for the CDR3 is TGCGCCAGCAGCCAAGATGAGGCGGGGGGGACTAACCAAGAGACCCAGTACTTC.

The chain carries TRBV7-6 and TRBJ1-2; 8 bases are a match to TRBD1. The CDR3 totals 15 residues. Germline V gene lookup returns CDR1 SGHVS and CDR2 FNYEAQ. The J segment lost 5 bases and the V segment lost 1 base, leaving 6 bases of the junction unmatched. CDR3 region: CASSLETGGTYGYTF. The CDR3 coding sequence is TGTGCCAGCAGCTTAGAAACAGGGGGGACTTATGGCTACACCTTC.

In this sample, this clonotype turned up once. The chain couples TRBV2 to TRBJ2-6; D is perhaps TRBD1 (6 bases). V was clipped by 7 bases and J by 2 bases, with 6 bases between them. This CDR3 has 13 amino acids. CDR1 and CDR2 from the germline V gene are SNHLY and FYNNEI. CDR3 sequence reads: CASTGAGANVLTF. The DNA for the CDR3 is TGTGCCAGCACAGGGGCTGGGGCCAACGTCCTGACTTTC.

This clonotype was detected a few times. The V gene is TRBV20-1, the J gene TRBJ2-6; the D gene could be TRBD1 or TRBD2 (5 bases each). Trimming took off 5 bases at V and 4 bases at J, with 15 bases between the two ends. The CDR3 sequence is 15 residues long. Per germline, CDR1 DFQATT and CDR2 SNEGSKA (reference sequence). The CDR3 sequence: CSAPIEGPGANVLTF. CDR3 DNA: TGCAGTGCTCCTATCGAGGGGCCCGGGGCCAACGTCCTGACTTTC.

The gene calls are TRBV5-1 and TRBJ2-3; unclear D gene. This CDR3 region has 14 residues. Germline V gene lookup returns CDR1 SGHRS and CDR2 YFSETQ. Trimming left V 4 bases short and J 2 bases short, with 11 bases between. CDR3 coding DNA: TGCGCCAGCAGCCGCCTTGGGCTCACAGATACGCAGTATTTT. It codes for CASSRLGLTDTQYF.

In this sample, this clonotype turned up a few times. This chain joins TRBV7-2 and TRBJ2-3; no clear D. In germline, CDR1 is SGHTA, CDR2 FQGNSA. Deletions cut 7 bases from V and 2 bases from J, with 16 bases between. The CDR3 has 15 residues. The CDR3 loop reads CASTGAFTSTDTQYF. The CDR3 DNA reads TGTGCCAGCACCGGAGCTTTCACCTCCACAGATACGCAGTATTTT. The full variable domain, completed using reference TRBV7-2 and TRBJ2-3, is GAGVSQSPSNKVTEKGKDVELRCDPISGHTALYWYRQSLGQGLEFLIYFQGNSAPDKSGLPSDRFSAERTGGSVSTLTIQRTQQEDSAVYLCASTGAFTSTDTQYFGPGTRLTVL.

The V and J genes are TRBV5-1 and TRBJ2-4; D gene unclear. The last part of the DNA fits TRBJ2-7 better; the J call may be wrong. This CDR3 is built from 16 residues. Germline lookup yields CDR1 SGHRS and CDR2 YFSETQ. CDR3: CASSLGSRQSSYEQYF. The CDR3 coding sequence is TGCGCCAGCAGCTTGGGATCTCGACAAAGCTCCTACGAGCAGTACTTC.

The genes are TRBV24-1 and TRBJ1-2, with TRBD1 matching over 7 bases. Germline values: CDR1 KGHDR, CDR2 SFDVKD. This CDR3 is built from 14 residues. Unmatched junction bases numbered 8, after V lost 3 bases and J lost 8 bases. The CDR3 DNA reads as TGTGCCACCAGTGATGGGGGTACAGGGGCCGGCTACACCTTC. Residues: CATSDGGTGAGYTF.

The chain couples TRBV6-2 or TRBV6-3 to TRBJ2-5, with D perhaps matching TRBD1 (5 bases). The germline V gene has CDR1 MNHEY and CDR2 SVGEGT. The length of the CDR3 is 14 residues. Trimming removed 2 bases from V and 5 bases from J, with 12 bases in between. The CDR3 region is CASSYQGPHETQYF. Written as DNA, the CDR3 is TGTGCCAGCAGTTACCAGGGTCCTCACGAGACCCAGTACTTC.

In its sample, this clonotype was seen many times. The genes are TRBV14 and TRBJ2-7; the D is unclear. Germline-derived CDR1 and CDR2 are SGHDN and FVKESK. V was pared by 0 bases and J by 0 bases, with 9 bases between. This CDR3 has 15 amino acids. The CDR3 loop is CASSQDKRTSYEQYF. The CDR3 coding sequence is TGTGCCAGCAGCCAAGATAAAAGGACCTCCTACGAGCAGTACTTC.

The rearrangement uses TRBV20-1 and TRBJ2-3; 7 bases map to TRBD2. The V segment lost 5 bases and the J segment 5 bases; nucleotides outside the gene matches: 13. The CDR3 contains 15 residues. CDR1 is DFQATT and CDR2 is SNEGSKA in the germline V gene (reference sequence). The CDR3 loop reads CSAPSQVGRRDTQYF. Written as DNA, the CDR3 is TGCAGTGCTCCAAGTCAGGTCGGGAGGAGAGATACGCAGTATTTT.

Remarks on this clonotype: It may be a read error: a sequence one base away is much more abundant. The chain links TRBV3-1 to TRBJ2-5; D is unresolved. Trimming stripped 3 bases from V and 3 bases from J, with 5 bases between. This CDR3 spans 12 amino acids. In germline, CDR1 is LGHDT, CDR2 YNNKEL (reference sequence). CDR3 loop: CASSHGEETQYF. CDR3 in DNA: TGTGCCAGCAGCCATGGAGAAGAGACCCAGTACTTC.

In nucleotides, the CDR3 is TGTGCCAGCAGCCAAGATCGCGCGGGGACTAGCGATGAGCAGTTCTTC. It encodes CASSQDRAGTSDEQFF. The chain links TRBV14 to TRBJ2-1; 10 bases fit TRBD2. Germline V lookup: CDR1 SGHDN, CDR2 FVKESK. Trimming took 0 bases from V and 8 from J; bases not matched to a gene: 7. The CDR3 loop spans 16 amino acids.

The genes are TRBV7-2 and TRBJ2-1, with D perhaps given as TRBD1 or TRBD2 (5 bases each). V was pared by 5 bases and J by 13 bases, with 24 bases between. The CDR3 sequence is 15 residues long. CDR1 and CDR2 from the germline V gene are SGHTA and FQGNSA. This chain's CDR3 is CASSPGLRAEETQFF. The CDR3 bases are TGTGCCAGCAGCCCGGGGCTACGCGCAGAAGAGACCCAGTTCTTC. Filled out from reference TRBV7-2 and TRBJ2-1, the complete variable domain reads GAGVSQSPSNKVTEKGKDVELRCDPISGHTALYWYRQSLGQGLEFLIYFQGNSAPDKSGLPSDRFSAERTGGSVSTLTIQRTQQEDSAVYLCASSPGLRAEETQFFGPGTRLTVL.

This sequence joins TRBV20-1 and TRBJ2-4; 12 nucleotides line up with TRBD2. Germline trimming cut 0 bases from V and 10 bases from J; bases unmatched to any gene: 1. Germline loops: CDR1 DFQATT, CDR2 SNEGSKA (reference sequence). There are 13 residues in the CDR3. The CDR3 nucleotides are TGCAGTGCTAGAGAAACTAGCGGGAGGATTCAGTACTTC. Its protein is CSARETSGRIQYF.

The V and J genes are TRBV6-5 and TRBJ1-2; 9 nucleotides match TRBD1. CDR1 and CDR2 from the germline V gene are MNHEY and SVGAGI. The CDR3 sequence is 14 residues long. V trimming: 7 bases; J trimming: 4 bases; junction bases outside the gene matches: 7. The CDR3 nucleotides are TGTGCCAGCACCCGTACAGGGGGCAGCTATGGCTACACCTTC. Its protein is CASTRTGGSYGYTF.

The rearrangement links TRBV6-6 to TRBJ2-3; 7 nucleotides align to TRBD2. The CDR3 length is 15 residues. Germline assignment: CDR1 MNHNY and CDR2 SVGAGI (reference sequence). The ends lost 6 bases at V and 2 bases at J; junction bases unmatched: 8. The CDR3, as DNA: TGTGCCAGCAGGGGCTCGCGGGAGACCACAGATACGCAGTATTTT. Its translation: CASRGSRETTDTQYF.

J is TRBJ2-4 and V is TRBV20-1; 9 bases line up with TRBD1. Germline trimming cut 7 bases from V and 7 bases from J; bases unmatched to any gene: 8. The germline V gene has CDR1 DFQATT and CDR2 SNEGSKA (reference sequence). The CDR3 spans 13 residues. The CDR3 protein is CSVPGTGQNIQYF. As DNA, the CDR3 is TGCAGTGTCCCCGGGACAGGGCAGAACATTCAGTACTTC.

The CDR3 spells CATRREMDYGYTF. The CDR3 DNA is TGTGCCACTCGCAGGGAGATGGACTATGGCTACACCTTC. This chain links TRBV19 with TRBJ1-2; maybe TRBD1 (5 bases). Germline V CDR1 and CDR2: LNHDA, SQIVND (reference sequence). Trimming left V 10 bases short and J 3 bases short, with 15 bases between. The CDR3 contains 13 residues.

This sequence joins TRBV20-1 and TRBJ1-2; D not certain. The CDR3 spans 13 residues. Per germline, CDR1 DFQATT and CDR2 SNEGSKA (reference sequence). V lost 6 bases to trimming and J lost 0 bases, with 11 bases between them. CDR3 amino acids: CSAPTSSNYGYTF. CDR3 DNA: TGCAGTGCCCCGACGAGCTCTAACTATGGCTACACCTTC.

To note about this clonotype: Here the CDR3 omits its conserved ending phenylalanine or tryptophan, so a read error is the likely source. The chain joins TRBV7-6 to TRBJ2-5, with D possibly being TRBD1 (6 bases). V lost 2 bases and J lost 2, with 9 bases in between. The germline gives CDR1 SGHVS, CDR2 FNYEAQ. There are 14 residues in the CDR3. CDR3 DNA sequence: TGTGCCAGCAGCTTAATGACAGGTCAAGAGACCCAGTACTGC. Translated, it gives CASSLMTGQETQYC.

This clonotype was counted between two and nine times. The chain carries TRBV2 and TRBJ2-7, with TRBD1 matching 7 bases. The germline gives CDR1 SNHLY, CDR2 FYNNEI. The CDR3 contains 14 residues. The J segment lost 3 bases and the V segment lost 6 bases, leaving 8 bases of the junction unmatched. CDR3 coding DNA: TGTGCCAGCAGCCGACCGGGACAGTACTACGAGCAGTACTTC. Its protein product is CASSRPGQYYEQYF.

The chain links TRBV7-9 to TRBJ2-3; no clear D gene. The CDR3 is 16 amino acids. Germline CDR1 SEHNR, CDR2 FQNEAQ (reference sequence). V lost 2 bases and J lost 2, with 14 bases in between. The CDR3 spells CASSLKAVISTDTQYF. The CDR3 region has the DNA TGTGCCAGCAGCTTAAAGGCAGTTATATCCACAGATACGCAGTATTTT.

With respect to this clonotype: A read error may account for a junction end that differs from germline. This sequence joins TRBV3-1 and TRBJ1-6; 8 nucleotides align to TRBD1. The V gene's germline CDR1 is LGHDT and CDR2 YNNKEL (reference sequence). The CDR3 runs to 15 residues. Here the CDR3 reads CASSQGQGGNSPLHF. The CDR3 nucleotides are TGTGCCAGCAGTCAAGGACAGGGTGGGAATTCACCCCTCCACTTT.

The chain is built from TRBV21-1 and TRBJ1-2. TRBV21-1 is classified as a pseudogene. This CDR3 comprises 16 residues. The CDR3 spells CASSNQKALEVYGYTF. CDR3 nucleotide sequence: TGTGCCAGCAGCAACCAAAAAGCGCTAGAGGTCTATGGCTACACCTTC.

This clonotype appeared a few times. The V and J genes are TRBV6-1 and TRBJ2-6; perhaps TRBD2 as D (5 bases). The V gene's germline CDR1 is MNHNS and CDR2 SASEGT. This CDR3 region has 16 residues. V lost 8 bases, J lost 0 bases, and 14 bases lay in between. CDR3 sequence reads: CASGSASSSGANVLTF. The DNA for the CDR3 is TGTGCCAGCGGGAGTGCTAGCAGCTCTGGGGCCAACGTCCTGACTTTC.